The 9 T cell receptor beta chains below all came from one sample that was sequenced in a study of T cells expressing NK-cell markers. TCRdb reanalyzed the 5' RACE reads and collapses them to one entry per CDR3 protein, without DNA. The table lists hundreds of thousands of distinct CDR3 sequences, with about 3.6% in the top ten. The sequenced sample consisted of blood T cells: a sorted CD56 or NKG2C T cell subset, CD4+ or CD8+ T cells, or bulk PBMC T cells (not recorded which). The origin of the receptors is a man aged 18 to 30 in good health.

The rearrangement joins TRBV12-5 to TRBJ1-5; TCRdb selects TRBD1, and the lack of DNA leaves this call unchecked. This CDR3 is 14 amino acids long. Germline CDR1 is LGHNT and CDR2 is FRNRAP. CDR3 protein: CASGGGHPNQPQHF.

The chain recombines TRBV7-2 with TRBJ2-2; TCRdb outputs TRBD1, but without DNA this stays unchecked. This CDR3 comprises 14 residues. CDR1 is SGHTA and CDR2 is FQGNSA in the germline V gene. CDR3 protein: CASSRGQGDRELFF.

The chain is built from TRBV6-5 and TRBJ2-1; TCRdb proposes TRBD2, but this gene call is untestable without DNA. The length of the CDR3 is 17 residues. Germline loops: CDR1 MNHEY, CDR2 SVGAGI. This CDR3 is CASSSDGEDISYNEQFF.

This chain connects TRBV7-2 to TRBJ2-7. This CDR3 is 14 amino acids long. Germline V gene data show CDR1 as SGHTA and CDR2 as FQGNSA. This CDR3 is CASTVSGRRDEQYF.

V gene TRBV20-1 combines with J gene TRBJ2-3; TCRdb gives TRBD2 as the D gene, but with no DNA this cannot be confirmed. The germline V gene encodes CDR1 DFQATT and CDR2 SNEGSKA (reference sequence). The CDR3 has 15 residues. CDR3 in amino acids: CSAPLSGSQIDTQYF.

V gene TRBV12-3 or TRBV12-4 combines with J gene TRBJ2-1; TCRdb gives TRBD1 as the D gene, but with no DNA this cannot be confirmed. The CDR3 totals 15 residues. The chain's CDR3 is CASNNDRDEHIKQFF.

The V call is TRBV12-3 or TRBV12-4, the J call TRBJ1-1. The CDR3 spans 14 residues. CDR3 sequence: CATATGFMNTEAFF.

The chain links TRBV12-3 or TRBV12-4 to TRBJ2-1; TCRdb's D call of TRBD2 is untestable without DNA. The CDR3 sequence is 18 residues long. The CDR3 region is CASSPGLAGVHVKNEQFF.

The chain links TRBV6-1 to TRBJ1-1; as DNA is missing, the TRBD1 call by TCRdb cannot be tested. Per the germline V gene, CDR1 is MNHNS and CDR2 is SASEGT. The CDR3 covers 14 residues. CDR3 amino acids: CASSEVWDIYEAFF.